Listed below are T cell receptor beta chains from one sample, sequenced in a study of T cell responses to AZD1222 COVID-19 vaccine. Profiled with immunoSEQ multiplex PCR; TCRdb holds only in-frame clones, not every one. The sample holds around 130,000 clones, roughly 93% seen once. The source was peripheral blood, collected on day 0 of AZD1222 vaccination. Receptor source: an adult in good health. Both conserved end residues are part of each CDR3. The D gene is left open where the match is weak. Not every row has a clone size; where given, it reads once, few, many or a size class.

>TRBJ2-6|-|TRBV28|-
CASKRDPGANVLTF
TGTGCCAGCAAACGCGATCCTGGGGCCAACGTCCTGACTTTC
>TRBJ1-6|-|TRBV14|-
CASSQGGPADNSPLHF
TGTGCCAGCAGCCAAGGGGGCCCCGCGGATAATTCACCCCTCCACTTT
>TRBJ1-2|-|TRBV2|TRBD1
CASRKRMSDRGVYGYTF
TGTGCCAGCAGGAAACGAATGTCGGACAGGGGTGTGTATGGCTACACCTTC
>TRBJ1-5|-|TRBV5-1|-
CASSLEGGSNQPQHF
TGCGCCAGCAGCTTGGAGGGGGGTAGCAATCAGCCCCAGCATTTT
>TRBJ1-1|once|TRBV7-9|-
CASSRREENTEAFF
TGTGCCAGCAGCCGGCGAGAGGAAAACACTGAAGCTTTCTTT
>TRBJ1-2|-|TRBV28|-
CASSLQGNYGYTF
TGTGCCAGCAGTTTACAGGGAAACTATGGCTACACCTTC
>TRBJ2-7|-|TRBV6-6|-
CASSYETTSSYEQYF
TGTGCCAGCAGTTACGAGACTACGAGCTCCTACGAGCAGTACTTC
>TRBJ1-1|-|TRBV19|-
CASKFSGTEAFF
TGTGCCAGTAAATTCAGTGGCACTGAAGCTTTCTTT
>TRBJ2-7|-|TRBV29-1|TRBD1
CSVRSDRESEQYF
TGCAGCGTCCGTTCGGACAGGGAGTCCGAGCAGTACTTC
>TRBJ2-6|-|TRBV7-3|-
CASSLAASAGANVLTF
TGTGCCAGCAGCCTCGCAGCGAGTGCTGGGGCCAACGTCCTGACTTTC
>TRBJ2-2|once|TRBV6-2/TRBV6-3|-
CASSRSTRANTGELFF
TGTGCCAGCAGTAGGTCTACTCGGGCGAACACCGGGGAGCTGTTTTTT
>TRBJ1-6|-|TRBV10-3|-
CAISVGVGSPLHF
TGTGCCATCAGTGTTGGGGTAGGCTCACCCCTCCACTTT
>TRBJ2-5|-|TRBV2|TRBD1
CASSVGTGGWETQYF
TGTGCCAGCAGTGTCGGGACAGGGGGCTGGGAGACCCAGTACTTC
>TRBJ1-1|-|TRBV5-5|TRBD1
CASSWVQGGSTEAFF
TGTGCCAGCAGCTGGGTACAGGGGGGGAGCACTGAAGCTTTCTTT
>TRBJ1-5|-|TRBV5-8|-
CASSLDTINQPQHF
TGTGCCAGCAGCCTCGACACCATCAATCAGCCCCAGCATTTT
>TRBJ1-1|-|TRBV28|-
CASMGRGAVEAFF
TGTGCCAGCATGGGACGCGGGGCCGTTGAAGCTTTCTTT
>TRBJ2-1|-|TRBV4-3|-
CASSQEQTANEQFF
TGCGCCAGCAGCCAAGAGCAGACTGCCAATGAGCAGTTCTTC
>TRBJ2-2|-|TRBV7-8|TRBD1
CASSKGQGAGELFF
TGTGCCAGCAGCAAGGGACAGGGTGCCGGGGAGCTGTTTTTT
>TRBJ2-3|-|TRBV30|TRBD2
CACPGGGSTDTQYF
TGTGCCTGCCCTGGGGGGGGGAGTACAGATACGCAGTATTTT
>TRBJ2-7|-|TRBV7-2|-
CASSLHGLREGGQYF
TGTGCCAGCAGCTTACACGGGCTTCGAGAAGGGGGGCAGTACTTC
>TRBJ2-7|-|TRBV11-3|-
CASSPGPSYEQYF
TGTGCCAGCAGCCCCGGACCGTCCTACGAGCAGTACTTC
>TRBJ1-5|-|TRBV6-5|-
CASSHGTRSNQPQHF
TGTGCCAGCAGCCACGGGACAAGAAGCAATCAGCCCCAGCATTTT
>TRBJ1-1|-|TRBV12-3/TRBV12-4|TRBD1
CASGTGITEAFF
TGTGCCAGCGGGACAGGGATCACTGAAGCTTTCTTT
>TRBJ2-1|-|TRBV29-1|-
CSVELVLEQFF
TGCAGCGTTGAACTAGTACTTGAGCAGTTCTTC
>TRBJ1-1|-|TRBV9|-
CASSVGGSTEAFF
TGTGCCAGCAGCGTAGGTGGCAGCACTGAAGCTTTCTTT
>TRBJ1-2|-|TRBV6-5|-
CASSYSEVAVLYGYTF
TGTGCCAGCAGTTACTCGGAGGTAGCGGTTCTCTATGGCTACACCTTC
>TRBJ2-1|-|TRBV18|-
CASSPPAASYNEQFF
TGTGCCAGCTCACCACCGGCGGCGTCCTACAATGAGCAGTTCTTC
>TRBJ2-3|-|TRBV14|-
CASASGARDTQYF
TGTGCCAGCGCTTCAGGGGCTCGAGATACGCAGTATTTT
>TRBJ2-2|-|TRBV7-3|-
CASSLRAGTGELFF
TGTGCCAGCAGCTTAAGGGCGGGCACCGGGGAGCTGTTTTTT
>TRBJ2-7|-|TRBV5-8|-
CASSSPLYEQYF
TGTGCCAGCAGCTCACCCCTCTACGAGCAGTACTTC
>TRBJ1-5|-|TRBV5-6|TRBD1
CASSKDRVQPQHF
TGTGCCAGCAGCAAAGACAGGGTTCAGCCCCAGCATTTT
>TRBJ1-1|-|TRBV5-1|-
CASSLGQGFRAFF
TGCGCCAGCAGCTTGGGTCAGGGGTTTAGGGCTTTCTTT
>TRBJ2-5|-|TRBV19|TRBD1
CATNRGVGKETQYF
TGTGCCACAAACAGGGGGGTGGGAAAAGAGACCCAGTACTTC
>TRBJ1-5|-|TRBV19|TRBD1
CASSVDRRNQPQHF
TGTGCCAGTAGCGTGGACAGGAGGAACCAGCCCCAGCATTTT
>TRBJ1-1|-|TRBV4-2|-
CASSQVGEGTEAFF
TGTGCCAGCAGCCAAGTCGGGGAGGGAACTGAAGCTTTCTTT
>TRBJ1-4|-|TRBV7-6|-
CASRPFGQVEKLFF
TGTGCCAGCAGACCGTTCGGGCAGGTTGAAAAACTGTTTTTT
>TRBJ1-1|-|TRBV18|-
CASSPNRANTEAFF
TGTGCCAGCTCACCTAATAGGGCGAACACTGAAGCTTTCTTT
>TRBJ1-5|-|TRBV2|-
CASSEAGFDQPQHF
TGTGCCAGCAGTGAGGCGGGGTTTGATCAGCCCCAGCATTTT
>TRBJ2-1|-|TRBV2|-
CASVYRRASSYNEQFF
TGTGCCAGCGTGTACCGCAGGGCCAGCTCCTACAATGAGCAGTTCTTC
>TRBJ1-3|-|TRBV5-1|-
CASSLVSVSNAFSGNTIYF
TGCGCCAGCAGCTTGGTATCGGTCAGTAACGCATTCTCTGGAAACACCATATATTTT
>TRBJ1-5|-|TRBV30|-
CAWRPGGNGNQPQHF
TGTGCCTGGAGGCCTGGGGGGAATGGCAATCAGCCCCAGCATTTT
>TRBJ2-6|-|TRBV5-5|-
CASSFLSSGANVLTF
TGTGCCAGCAGCTTCTTAAGCTCTGGGGCCAACGTCCTGACTTTC
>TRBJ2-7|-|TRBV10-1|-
CASSGSLFDEQYF
TGCGCCAGCAGTGGTTCCTTGTTCGACGAGCAGTACTTC
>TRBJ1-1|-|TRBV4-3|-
CASSQDRGGSTEAFF
TGCGCCAGCAGCCAAGATCGAGGGGGATCCACTGAAGCTTTCTTT
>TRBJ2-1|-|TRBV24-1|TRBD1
CATSDSTGYNEQFF
TGTGCCACCAGTGACTCGACAGGGTACAATGAGCAGTTCTTC
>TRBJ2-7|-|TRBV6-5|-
CASSSVDKAYEQYF
TGTGCCAGCAGTTCAGTCGACAAAGCTTACGAGCAGTACTTC
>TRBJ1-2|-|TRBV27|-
CASSRGEDYGYTF
TGTGCCAGCAGTCGGGGGGAGGACTATGGCTACACCTTC
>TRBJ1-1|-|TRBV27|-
CASSPQVLGEAFF
TGTGCCAGCAGTCCACAGGTTTTAGGTGAAGCTTTCTTT
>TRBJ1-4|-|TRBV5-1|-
CASSPRAGSPGEKLFF
TGCGCCAGCAGCCCCCGGGCTGGGTCCCCAGGGGAAAAACTGTTTTTT
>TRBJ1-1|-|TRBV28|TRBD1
CASSFGGGGFWNTEAFF
TGTGCCAGCAGTTTTGGAGGGGGCGGATTTTGGAACACTGAAGCTTTCTTT
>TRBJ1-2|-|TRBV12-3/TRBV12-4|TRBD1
CASSSGQGYGYTF
TGTGCCAGCAGTAGCGGACAGGGGTATGGCTACACCTTC
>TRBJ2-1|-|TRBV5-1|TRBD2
CASSFERGPLNNEQFF
TGCGCCAGCAGCTTCGAGCGGGGGCCCTTAAACAATGAGCAGTTCTTC
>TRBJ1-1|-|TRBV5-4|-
CASSLNTEAFF
TGTGCCAGCAGTTTGAACACTGAAGCTTTCTTT